This record concerns one T cell receptor (beta chain) sequence. What it recognizes is unknown. TCRdb independently ran MiXCR on the reads; one entry per CDR3 protein. The sample comprises about 330,000 distinct CDR3 sequences, about 32% of which are singletons, and roughly 14% rests with the top ten. These data are taken from a study of T cell repertoires in cytomegalovirus infection. Whole-study context: Recently described HLA-C-restricted plus well-studied HLA-B-restricted CMV epitopes were used.

CDR1 MDHEN and CDR2 SYDVKM come from the germline V gene. V lost 5 bases to trimming and J lost 0 bases, with 11 bases between them. This CDR3 spans 14 amino acids. This chain connects TRBV28 to TRBJ2-7; weak D call: TRBD1 (5 bases). This material consisted of cultured PBMCs, taken from culture after CMV antigen stimulation. This clonotype was sampled from a human donor in good health (CMV status not recorded). Some clones in this sample may be carry-over from other donors' samples. The DNA of the CDR3 is TGTGCCAGCAGTACCTCGCAGGGCTCCTACGAGCAGTACTTC. It is translated as CASSTSQGSYEQYF.